This T cell receptor (beta chain) derives from a study of blood T cell repertoires in COVID-19. Study background: Samples taken during acute and convalescent COVID-19 were collected in the United States, Italy and Spain.

There are a few counts of this clone. Per the original data handling: Amplification of reference gene primers was used by the study to estimate nucleated cell counts. The table came from immunoSEQ multiplex PCR; TCRdb's copy has only in-frame clones and leaves some out. V, J and clone size are those of that table, while D and trimming were read from the DNA. The table includes about 260,000 clones, 88% detected once. The CDR3 is 15 amino acids. Germline CDR1 is MNHEY and CDR2 is SVGAGI. Trimming shortened V by 6 bases and J by 0 bases, and 12 bases separated the two germline ends. Donors were grouped by their self-reported clinical history.

V is TRBV6-5 and J is TRBJ1-5; D not resolved. The source is a woman between 35 and 50 years old with acute COVID-19. The sequenced material came from PBMCs or T cells enriched from blood (not recorded which). The CDR3 nucleotides read TGTGCCAGCAGCGTGGGAGGCTATAGCAATCAGCCCCAGCATTTT. This translates into CASSVGGYSNQPQHF.